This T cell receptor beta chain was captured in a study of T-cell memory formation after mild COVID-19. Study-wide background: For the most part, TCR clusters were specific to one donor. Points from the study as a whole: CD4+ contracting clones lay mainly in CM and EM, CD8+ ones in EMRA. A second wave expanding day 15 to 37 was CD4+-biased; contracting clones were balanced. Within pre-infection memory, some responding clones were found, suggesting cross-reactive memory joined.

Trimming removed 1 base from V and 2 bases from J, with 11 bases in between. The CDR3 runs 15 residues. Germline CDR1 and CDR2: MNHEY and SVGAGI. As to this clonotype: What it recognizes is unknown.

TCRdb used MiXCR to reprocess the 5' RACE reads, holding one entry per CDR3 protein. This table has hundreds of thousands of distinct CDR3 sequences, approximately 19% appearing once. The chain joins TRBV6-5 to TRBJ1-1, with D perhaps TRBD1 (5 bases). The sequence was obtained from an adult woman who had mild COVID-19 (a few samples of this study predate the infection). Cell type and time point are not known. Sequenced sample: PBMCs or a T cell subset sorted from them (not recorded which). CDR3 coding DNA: TGTGCCAGCAGTTACTTAGGCAGGGTTAACACTGAAGCTTTCTTT. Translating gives CASSYLGRVNTEAFF.